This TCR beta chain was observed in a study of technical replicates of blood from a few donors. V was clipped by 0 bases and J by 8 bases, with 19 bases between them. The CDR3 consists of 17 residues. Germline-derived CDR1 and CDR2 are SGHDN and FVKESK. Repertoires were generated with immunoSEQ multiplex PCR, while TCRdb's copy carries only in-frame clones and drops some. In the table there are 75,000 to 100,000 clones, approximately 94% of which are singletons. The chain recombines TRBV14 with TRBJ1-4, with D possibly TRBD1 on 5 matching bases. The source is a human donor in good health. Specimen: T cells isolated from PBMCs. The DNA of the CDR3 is TGTGCCAGCAGCCAAGAGGGCAGGGCCCCTCCCACGGAAAAACTGTTTTTT. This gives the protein CASSQEGRAPPTEKLFF.